This entry concerns a single TCR beta chain. This CDR3 region has 16 residues. Trimming removed 3 bases from V and 3 bases from J, with 14 bases in between. The germline V gene encodes CDR1 SNHLY and CDR2 FYNNEI. A multiplex PCR was run with 60 Vbeta primers and 13 Jbeta primers. The table came from immunoSEQ multiplex PCR; TCRdb's copy has only in-frame clones and leaves some out. The sample has some 170,000 clones; more than 80% are singletons. This sample is part of a study of cytomegalovirus exposure and HLA in healthy donors. This rearrangement joins TRBV2 to TRBJ1-4, with D unresolved. The sequence was obtained from a woman aged 45-65 years in good health and CMV-seronegative. Specimen: PBMCs. The CDR3, as DNA: TGTGCCAGCAGTGATACGAGGGCCGGGGCTAATGAAAAACTGTTTTTT. The encoded protein is CASSDTRAGANEKLFF.